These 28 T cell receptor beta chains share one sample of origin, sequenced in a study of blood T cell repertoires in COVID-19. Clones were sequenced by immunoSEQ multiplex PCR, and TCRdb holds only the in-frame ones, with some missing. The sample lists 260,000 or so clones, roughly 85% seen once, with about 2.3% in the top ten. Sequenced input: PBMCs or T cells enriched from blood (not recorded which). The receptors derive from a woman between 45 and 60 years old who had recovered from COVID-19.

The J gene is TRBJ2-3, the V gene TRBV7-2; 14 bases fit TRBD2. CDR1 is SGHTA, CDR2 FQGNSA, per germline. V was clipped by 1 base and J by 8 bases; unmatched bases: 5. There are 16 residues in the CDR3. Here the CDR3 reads CASSLEGTSGSFTQYF. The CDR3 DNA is TGTGCCAGCAGCTTAGAGGGGACTAGCGGGAGTTTTACGCAGTATTTT.

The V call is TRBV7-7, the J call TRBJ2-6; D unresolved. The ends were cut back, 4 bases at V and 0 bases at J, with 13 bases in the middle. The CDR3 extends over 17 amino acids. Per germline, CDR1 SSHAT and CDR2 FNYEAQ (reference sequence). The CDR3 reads CASSSTDRSSGANVLTF. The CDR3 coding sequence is TGTGCCAGCAGCTCTACAGACCGTAGCTCTGGGGCCAACGTCCTGACTTTC.

The CDR3 here is CASSLTYGGGNEQFF. The CDR3 nucleotides are TGTGCCAGCAGCTTAACTTACGGCGGGGGAAATGAGCAGTTCTTC. The chain couples TRBV7-2 to TRBJ2-1; 7 nucleotides line up with TRBD2. This CDR3 is 15 amino acids long. With V trimmed by 2 bases and J by 7 bases, 8 bases remained unmatched. Germline V gene lookup returns CDR1 SGHTA and CDR2 FQGNSA.

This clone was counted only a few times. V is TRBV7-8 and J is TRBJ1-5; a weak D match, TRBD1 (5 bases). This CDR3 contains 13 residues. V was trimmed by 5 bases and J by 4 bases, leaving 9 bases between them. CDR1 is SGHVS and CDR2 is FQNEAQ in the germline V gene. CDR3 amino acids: CASSIAGNQPQHF. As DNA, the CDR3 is TGTGCCAGCAGCATTGCAGGGAATCAGCCCCAGCATTTT. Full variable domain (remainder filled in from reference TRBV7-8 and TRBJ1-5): GAGVSQSPRYKVAKRGQDVALRCDPISGHVSLFWYQQALGQGPEFLTYFQNEAQLDKSGLPSDRFFAERPEGSVSTLKIQRTQQEDSAVYLCASSIAGNQPQHFGDGTRLSIL.

CDR3 amino acids: CASSLADRVGEKLFF. In nucleotides, the CDR3 is TGCGCCAGCAGCTTGGCGGACAGGGTCGGTGAAAAACTGTTTTTT. This chain connects TRBV5-1 to TRBJ1-4, with 8 bases identical to TRBD1. The CDR3 consists of 15 residues. The V gene's germline CDR1 is SGHRS and CDR2 YFSETQ. V lost 0 bases and J lost 7; bases outside the gene matches: 5.

CDR3 region: CASSEGAGLTYEQYF. CDR3 coding DNA: TGTGCCAGCAGTGAAGGAGCGGGGCTTACCTACGAGCAGTACTTC. The genes are TRBV2 and TRBJ2-7; TRBD2 matches 7 bases. Trimming removed 1 base from V and 2 bases from J; junction bases left unmatched: 5. The CDR3 is 15 residues long. The germline V gene has CDR1 SNHLY and CDR2 FYNNEI.

The CDR3 nucleotides are TGTGCTAGCTCCGGGACTCTAACGAGGGGTGAGCAGTTCTTC. Encoded protein: CASSGTLTRGEQFF. V usage is TRBV12-5 and J usage is TRBJ2-1; TRBD2 might be the D (6 bases). This CDR3 is 14 amino acids long. V was cut by 9 bases and J by 9 bases, with 21 bases left in between. Germline V gene lookup returns CDR1 LGHNT and CDR2 FRNRAP.

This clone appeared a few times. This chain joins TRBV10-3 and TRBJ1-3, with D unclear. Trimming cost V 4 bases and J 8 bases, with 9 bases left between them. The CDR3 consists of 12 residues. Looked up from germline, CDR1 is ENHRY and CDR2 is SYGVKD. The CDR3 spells CAISGAVDTIYF. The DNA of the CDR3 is TGTGCCATCAGTGGAGCGGTGGACACCATATATTTT.

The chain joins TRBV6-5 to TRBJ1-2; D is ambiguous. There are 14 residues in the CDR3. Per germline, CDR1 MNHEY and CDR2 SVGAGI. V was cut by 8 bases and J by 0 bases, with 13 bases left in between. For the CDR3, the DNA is TGTGCCAGCCACGACCGGGATCCTAACTATGGCTACACCTTC. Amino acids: CASHDRDPNYGYTF.

As DNA, the CDR3 is TGTGCCAGCAGCCCAAGGGGGAGGGGAAAAGAAAAACTGTTTTTT. Protein: CASSPRGRGKEKLFF. This chain joins TRBV7-2 and TRBJ1-4; perhaps TRBD1 as D (6 bases). The CDR3 is made up of 15 amino acids. CDR1 is SGHTA, CDR2 FQGNSA, per germline. V lost 5 bases, J lost 8 bases, and 18 bases lay in between. Full variable domain (remainder filled in from reference TRBV7-2 and TRBJ1-4): GAGVSQSPSNKVTEKGKDVELRCDPISGHTALYWYRQSLGQGLEFLIYFQGNSAPDKSGLPSDRFSAERTGGSVSTLTIQRTQQEDSAVYLCASSPRGRGKEKLFFGSGTQLSVL.

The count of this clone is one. The CDR3 DNA is TGTGCCAGCAGTATACACGCCCCAGGATCACCCCTCCACTTT. This sequence encodes CASSIHAPGSPLHF. This chain uses TRBV6-6 with TRBJ1-6; D is unclear. This CDR3 is 14 amino acids long. CDR1 and CDR2 (germline): MNHNY, SVGAGI (reference sequence). V lost 5 bases to trimming and J lost 10 bases, with 15 bases between them.

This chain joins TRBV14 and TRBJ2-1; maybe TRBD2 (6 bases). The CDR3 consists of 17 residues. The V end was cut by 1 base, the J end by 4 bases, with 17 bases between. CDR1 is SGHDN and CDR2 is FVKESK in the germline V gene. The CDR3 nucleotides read TGTGCCAGCAGCCAAGGCTCTAGGCTAGCGACTTACAATGAGCAGTTCTTC. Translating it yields CASSQGSRLATYNEQFF. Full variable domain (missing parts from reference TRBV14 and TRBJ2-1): EAGVTQFPSHSVIEKGQTVTLRCDPISGHDNLYWYRRVMGKEIKFLLHFVKESKQDESGMPNNRFLAERTGGTYSTLKVQPAELEDSGVYFCASSQGSRLATYNEQFFGPGTRLTVL.

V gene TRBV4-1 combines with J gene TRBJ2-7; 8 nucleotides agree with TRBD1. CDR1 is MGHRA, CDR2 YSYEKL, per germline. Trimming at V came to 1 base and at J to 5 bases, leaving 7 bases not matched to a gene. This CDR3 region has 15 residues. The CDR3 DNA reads TGCGCCAGCAGCCAAGGGACAGGGTACGTGAACGAGCAGTACTTC. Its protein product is CASSQGTGYVNEQYF.

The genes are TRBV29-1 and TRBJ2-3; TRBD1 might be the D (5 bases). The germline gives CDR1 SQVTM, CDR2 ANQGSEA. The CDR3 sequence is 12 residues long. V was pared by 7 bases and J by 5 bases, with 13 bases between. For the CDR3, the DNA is TGCAGCGGGGCAACCACAGGAGATACGCAGTATTTT. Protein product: CSGATTGDTQYF.

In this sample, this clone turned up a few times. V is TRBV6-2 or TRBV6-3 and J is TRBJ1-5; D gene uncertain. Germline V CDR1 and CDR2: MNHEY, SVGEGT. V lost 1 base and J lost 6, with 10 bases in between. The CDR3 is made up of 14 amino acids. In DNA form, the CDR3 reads TGTGCCAGCAGTTACTTTGAGTTCGGTCAGCCCCAGCATTTT. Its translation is CASSYFEFGQPQHF.

CDR3 sequence reads: CASSFEEGGYTF. The CDR3 DNA follows: TGTGCCAGCAGTTTCGAGGAAGGCGGCTACACCTTC. The chain employs TRBV12-3 or TRBV12-4 and TRBJ1-2; no clear D. The CDR3 spans 12 residues. V was trimmed by 3 bases and J by 8 bases, leaving 10 bases between them.

CDR3 loop: CAGARGGHSGANVLTF. DNA of the CDR3: TGTGCCGGGGCCCGAGGGGGCCATTCTGGGGCCAACGTCCTGACTTTC. This rearrangement joins TRBV5-4 to TRBJ2-6; 7 bases line up with TRBD1. There are 16 residues in the CDR3. Germline V CDR1 and CDR2: SGHNT, YYREEE (reference sequence). After removal of 10 bases from V and 1 base from J, the junction contained 11 bases not matched to a gene.

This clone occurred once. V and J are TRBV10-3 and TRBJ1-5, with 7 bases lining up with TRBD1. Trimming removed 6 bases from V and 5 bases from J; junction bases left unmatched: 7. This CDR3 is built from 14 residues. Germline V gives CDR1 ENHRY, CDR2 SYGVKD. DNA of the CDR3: TGTGCCATCAGCCCTGACAGGGCTGATCAGCCCCAGCATTTT. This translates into CAISPDRADQPQHF.

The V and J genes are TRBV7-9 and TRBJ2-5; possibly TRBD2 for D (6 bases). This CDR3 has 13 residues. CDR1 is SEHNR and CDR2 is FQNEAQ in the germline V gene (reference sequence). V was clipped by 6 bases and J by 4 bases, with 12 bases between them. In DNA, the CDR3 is TGTGCCAGCAGACAAGACGGGAGAGAGACCCAGTACTTC. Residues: CASRQDGRETQYF.

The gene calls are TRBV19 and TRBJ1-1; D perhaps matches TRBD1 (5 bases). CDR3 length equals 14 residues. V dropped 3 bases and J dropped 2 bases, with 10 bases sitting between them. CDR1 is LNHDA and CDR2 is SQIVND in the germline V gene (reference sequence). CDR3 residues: CASSMRTPNTEAFF. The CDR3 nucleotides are TGTGCCAGTAGTATGCGGACACCAAACACTGAAGCTTTCTTT.

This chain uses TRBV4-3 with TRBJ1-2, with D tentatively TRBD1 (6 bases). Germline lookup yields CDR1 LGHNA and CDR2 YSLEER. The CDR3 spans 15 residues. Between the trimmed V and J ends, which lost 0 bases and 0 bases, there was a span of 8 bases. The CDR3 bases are TGCGCCAGCAGCCAAGATGCAGGGGCTAACTATGGCTACACCTTC. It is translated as CASSQDAGANYGYTF.

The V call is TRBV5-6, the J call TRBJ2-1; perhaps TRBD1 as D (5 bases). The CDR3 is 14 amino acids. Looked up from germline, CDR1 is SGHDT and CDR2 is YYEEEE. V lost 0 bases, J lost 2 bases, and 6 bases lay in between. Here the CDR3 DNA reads TGTGCCAGCAGCTTGGCACAGGCCTACAATGAGCAGTTCTTC. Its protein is CASSLAQAYNEQFF.

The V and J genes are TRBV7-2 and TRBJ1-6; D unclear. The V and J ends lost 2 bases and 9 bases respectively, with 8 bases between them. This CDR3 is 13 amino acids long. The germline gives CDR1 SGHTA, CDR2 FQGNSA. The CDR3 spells CASSLFEGSPLHF. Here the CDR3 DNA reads TGTGCCAGCAGCTTATTTGAGGGTTCACCCCTCCACTTT.

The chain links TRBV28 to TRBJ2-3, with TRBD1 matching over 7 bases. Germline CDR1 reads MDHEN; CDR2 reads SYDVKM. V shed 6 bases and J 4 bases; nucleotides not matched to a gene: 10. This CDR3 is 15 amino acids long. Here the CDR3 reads CASRPNRGEADTQYF. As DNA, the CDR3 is TGTGCCAGCAGGCCCAACAGGGGCGAGGCAGATACGCAGTATTTT.

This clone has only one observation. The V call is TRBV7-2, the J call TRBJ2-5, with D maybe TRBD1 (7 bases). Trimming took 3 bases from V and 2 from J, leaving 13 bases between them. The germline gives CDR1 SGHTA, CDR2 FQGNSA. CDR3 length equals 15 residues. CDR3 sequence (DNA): TGTGCCAGCAGCTTGGGGGGACAGCTACAAGAGACCCAGTACTTC. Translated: CASSLGGQLQETQYF.

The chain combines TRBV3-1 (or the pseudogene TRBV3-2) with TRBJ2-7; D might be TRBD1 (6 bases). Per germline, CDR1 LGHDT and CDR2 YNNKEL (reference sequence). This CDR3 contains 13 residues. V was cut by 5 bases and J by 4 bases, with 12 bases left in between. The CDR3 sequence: CASSKGQIYEQYF. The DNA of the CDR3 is TGTGCCAGCAGCAAAGGACAGATTTACGAGCAGTACTTC.

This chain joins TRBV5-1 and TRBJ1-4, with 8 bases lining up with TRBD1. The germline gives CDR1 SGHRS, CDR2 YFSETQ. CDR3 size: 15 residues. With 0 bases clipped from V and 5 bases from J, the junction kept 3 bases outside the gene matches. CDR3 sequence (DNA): TGCGCCAGCAGCTTGGTGGGGACAGGAAATGAAAAACTGTTTTTT. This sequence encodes CASSLVGTGNEKLFF. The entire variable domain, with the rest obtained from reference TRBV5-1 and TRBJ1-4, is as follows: KAGVTQTPRYLIKTRGQQVTLSCSPISGHRSVSWYQQTPGQGLQFLFEYFSETQRNKGNFPGRFSGRQFSNSRSEMNVSTLELGDSALYLCASSLVGTGNEKLFFGSGTQLSVL.

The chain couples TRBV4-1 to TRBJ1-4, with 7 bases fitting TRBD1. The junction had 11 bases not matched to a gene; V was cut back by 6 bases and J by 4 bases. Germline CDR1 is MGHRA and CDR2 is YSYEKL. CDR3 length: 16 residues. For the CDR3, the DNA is TGCGCCAGCAGTCCTGGGCGGGGACAGAATAATGAAAAACTGTTTTTT. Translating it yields CASSPGRGQNNEKLFF.